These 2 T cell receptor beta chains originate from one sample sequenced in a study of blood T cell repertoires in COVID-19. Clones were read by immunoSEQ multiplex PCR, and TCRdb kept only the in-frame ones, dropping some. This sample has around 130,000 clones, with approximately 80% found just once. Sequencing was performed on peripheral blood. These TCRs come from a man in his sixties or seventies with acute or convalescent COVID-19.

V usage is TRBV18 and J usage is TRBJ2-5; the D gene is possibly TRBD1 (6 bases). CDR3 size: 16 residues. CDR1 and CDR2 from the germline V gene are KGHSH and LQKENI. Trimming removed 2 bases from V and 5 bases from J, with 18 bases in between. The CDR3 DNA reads TGTGCCAGCTCACCATCGTCGACAGGCCTGGGGGAGACCCAGTACTTC. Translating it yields CASSPSSTGLGETQYF.

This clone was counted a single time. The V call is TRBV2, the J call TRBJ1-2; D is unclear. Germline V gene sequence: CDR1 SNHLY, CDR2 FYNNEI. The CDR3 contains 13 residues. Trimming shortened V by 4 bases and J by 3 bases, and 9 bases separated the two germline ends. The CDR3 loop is CASSGHQYYGYTF. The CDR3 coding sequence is TGTGCCAGCAGTGGGCACCAATACTATGGCTACACCTTC.